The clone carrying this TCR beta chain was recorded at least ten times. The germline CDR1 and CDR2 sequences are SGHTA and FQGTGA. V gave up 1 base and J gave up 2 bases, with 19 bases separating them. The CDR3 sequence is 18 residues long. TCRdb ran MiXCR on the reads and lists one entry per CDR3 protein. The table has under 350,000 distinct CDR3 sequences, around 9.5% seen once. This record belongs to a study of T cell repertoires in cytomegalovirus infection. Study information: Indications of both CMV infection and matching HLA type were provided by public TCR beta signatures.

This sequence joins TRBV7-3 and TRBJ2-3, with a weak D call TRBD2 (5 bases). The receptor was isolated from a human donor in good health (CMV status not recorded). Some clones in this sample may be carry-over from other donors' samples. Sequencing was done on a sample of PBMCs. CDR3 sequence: CASSLKSASRADTDTQYF. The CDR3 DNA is TGTGCCAGCAGCTTAAAATCGGCTAGCCGAGCAGACACAGATACGCAGTATTTT.